This T cell receptor beta chain was documented in a study of molecular identifiers for immune sequencing clone quantification. The overall study: For replicates, RNA isolated from approximately 20,000 or 98,000 naive CD8 cells was divided into five portions, of which four were sequenced. Study-level findings and limits: Spiked-in Jurkat TCR RNA corresponding to one cell was reported as detectable against more than 750,000 naive cells. Effector cells had over 98% of their molecules in clones above 20 RNA copies, while naive cells had under 1%.

This clonotype was seen ten or more times. The antigen remains undetermined. Via MiXCR, TCRdb re-called the PCR reads, giving one row per CDR3 protein. The table shows around 320,000 distinct CDR3 sequences, with about 23% occurring only once. A CD8+CD4-CCR7+CD45RA+ gate was used to sort naive CD8 T cells. In germline, CDR1 is SEHNR, CDR2 FQNEAQ (reference sequence). With 3 bases clipped from V and 6 bases from J, the junction kept 13 bases outside the gene matches. This CDR3 spans 18 amino acids. The TCR comes from a human donor in good health. Some libraries in this study had Jurkat cell RNA spiked in. The specimen was naive CD8+ T cells from blood, with Jurkat cell RNA spiked in. Subset given: FACS-sorted CD8+CD4-CCR7+CD45RA+ naive T cells. The rearrangement joins TRBV7-9 to TRBJ2-2; 10 bases agree with TRBD1. The CDR3 nucleotides read TGTGCCAGCAGCTTCCCTGGGACAGGGGTGATGGTCGCCGGGGAGCTGTTTTTT. Protein product: CASSFPGTGVMVAGELFF. Looking up the rest from reference TRBV7-9 and TRBJ2-2 gives the full variable domain: DTGVSQNPRHKITKRGQNVTFRCDPISEHNRLYWYRQTLGQGPEFLTYFQNEAQLEKSRLLSDRFSAERPKGSFSTLEIQRTEQGDSAMYLCASSFPGTGVMVAGELFFGEGSRLTVL.